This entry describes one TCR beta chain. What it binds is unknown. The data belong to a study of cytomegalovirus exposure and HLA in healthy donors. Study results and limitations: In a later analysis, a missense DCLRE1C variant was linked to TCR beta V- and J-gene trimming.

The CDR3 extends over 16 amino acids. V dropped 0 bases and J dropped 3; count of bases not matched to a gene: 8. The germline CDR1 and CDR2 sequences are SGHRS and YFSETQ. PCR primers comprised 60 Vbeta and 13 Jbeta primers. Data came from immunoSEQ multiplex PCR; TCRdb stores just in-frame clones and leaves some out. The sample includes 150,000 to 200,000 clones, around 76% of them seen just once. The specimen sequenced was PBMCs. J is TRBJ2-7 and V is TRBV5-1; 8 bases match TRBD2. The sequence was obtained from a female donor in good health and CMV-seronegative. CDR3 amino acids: CASSLVPGLGGYEQYF. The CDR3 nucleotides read TGCGCCAGCAGCTTGGTACCGGGACTAGGAGGCTACGAGCAGTACTTC.